This TCR beta chain was retrieved from a study of shared clonotypes between healthy human individuals. CD8 memory fractions consisted of CD45RO+ and CCR7-negative CD45RA+ TemRA cells together. Sequencing used immunoSEQ multiplex PCR; TCRdb keeps in-frame clones, though not all of them. This sample has about 380,000 clones; 90% to 98% occur once, and the top ten carry about 0.32%. The germline gives CDR1 SGHTA, CDR2 FQGTGA. CDR3 length: 14 amino acids. The V and J ends lost 2 bases and 1 base respectively, with 6 bases between them. Source material: memory CD8+ T cells sorted from blood. Subset specified: CD45RO+ cells pooled with CCR7-negative TemRA cells. The clonotype originates from a man aged 30 to 39 in good health. The gene calls are TRBV7-3 and TRBJ1-3; D unclear. CDR3 sequence reads: CASSLRVSGNTIYF. DNA for the CDR3: TGTGCCAGCAGCTTACGGGTTTCTGGAAACACCATATATTTT. Full variable domain (outside the CDR3, taken from reference TRBV7-3 and TRBJ1-3): GAGVSQTPSNKVTEKGKYVELRCDPISGHTALYWYRQSLGQGPEFLIYFQGTGAADDSGLPNDRFFAVRPEGSVSTLKIQRTERGDSAVYLCASSLRVSGNTIYFGEGSWLTVV.